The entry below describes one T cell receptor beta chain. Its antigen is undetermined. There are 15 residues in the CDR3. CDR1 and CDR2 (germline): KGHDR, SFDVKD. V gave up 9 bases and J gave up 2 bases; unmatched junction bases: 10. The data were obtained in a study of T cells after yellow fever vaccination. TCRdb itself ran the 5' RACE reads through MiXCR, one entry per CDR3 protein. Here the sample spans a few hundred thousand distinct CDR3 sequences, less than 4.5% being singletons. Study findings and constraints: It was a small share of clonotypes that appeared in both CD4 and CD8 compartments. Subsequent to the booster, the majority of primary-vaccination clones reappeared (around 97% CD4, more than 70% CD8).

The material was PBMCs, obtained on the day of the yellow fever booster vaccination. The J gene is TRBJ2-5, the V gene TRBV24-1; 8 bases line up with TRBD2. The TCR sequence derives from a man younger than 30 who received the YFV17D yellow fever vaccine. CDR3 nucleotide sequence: TGTGCCACCGCAGGGACTAGGGGACCACAAGAGACCCAGTACTTC. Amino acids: CATAGTRGPQETQYF.